This T cell receptor beta chain was recovered during a study of regulatory T cells in long-lasting Graves disease (dated by TCRdb to the early 2020s). Regarding the research as a whole: Newly diagnosed Graves' disease patients had taken antithyroid drugs for less than 3 months. A total of roughly 33 samples underwent TCR sequencing: around 13 from persistent and some 20 from newly diagnosed Graves' disease patients. The study was registered as a clinical trial and conducted in China. Patients with persistent Graves' disease were compared with patients with newly diagnosed Graves' disease using TCR sequencing and RNA sequencing of peripheral blood.

The time point label, read with the paper, signifies: newly diagnosed GD, antithyroid drugs for less than 3 months. For both TCR sequencing and RNA sequencing, RNA was extracted from PBMCs using TRIzol. The diagnosis of Graves' disease followed American Thyroid Association guidelines. Recruitment of patients was carried out at an endocrinology department in Xi'an, China. Each patient gave about 10 milliliters of peripheral blood, collected in an EDTA anticoagulant tube. Ficoll Paque Plus density gradient separation was used to isolate PBMCs, and no further T cell sorting was performed. An Agilent 2100 Bioanalyzer and agarose gel were used to check RNA quality, while a NanoDrop 2000 measured RNA concentration. The library was made by multiplex PCR. TCRdb records Illumina HiSeq 4000 as the sequencer. iRepertoire HTBI primers and Arm-PCR amplification of CDR3 regions were used to construct TCR beta libraries. Before sequencing, the PCR products underwent gel purification. The authors' pipeline ran thus. Gene usage analysis of CDR3 amino acid clonotypes used the 62 TRBV and fewer than 15 TRBJ segments found across samples. COPE and FqMerger were used to merge filtered high-quality paired reads into contigs. BLAST was used to align contigs to IMGT TRBV, TRBD and TRBJ reference genes, and CDR3 was defined according to IMGT. Any clonotype with a frequency above 0.1% was classified as a highly expanded clone. Shannon entropy served as the measure of repertoire diversity, while the Gini coefficient captured V-J evenness. Public clonotypes were defined as clonotypes shared by more than one individual. TCRdb reprocessing: public reads trimmed at Q25 with fastp, clones called with MiXCR, in-frame beta chains kept. Rows with a matching CDR3 protein are joined into one entry that keeps the most common DNA and genes. TCRdb's processing, not the authors' own work, is the source of the V and J calls. This sample is represented by about 540,000 distinct CDR3 sequences; approximately 13% of them were singletons. The ten most abundant clones make up about 10% of the sample.

This clonotype was counted ten times or more. Its antigen is unknown. Nothing much larger sits one base from this clone, and base qualities are not available. General findings and caveats noted by the study authors: Because the primary lesion, thyroid tissue, could not be accessed, the study looked at peripheral blood alone. Persistent Graves' disease patients showed lower TCR Shannon entropy and fewer highly expanded clones than newly diagnosed patients, suggesting clonal expansion. Only the TCR beta chain was sequenced and analyzed. Preferential use of TRBV28, TRBJ1-2 and TRBJ2-5 was observed in persistent disease, whereas TRBV20-1 and TRBJ2-1 were favored in newly diagnosed disease. Patients with persistent disease shared more public clonotypes (fewer than 3,000) than newly diagnosed patients did (966). The small sample size was acknowledged by the authors as a limitation that may reduce accuracy.

Trimmed from V: 5 bases; trimmed from J: 6 bases; junction bases lacking a gene match: 13. CDR1 and CDR2, looked up from the germline V gene, are SGHTA and FQGNSA. The CDR3, cysteine through phenylalanine, is 18 amino acids long. The entry retains the CDR3 DNA only, 54 bases that are in frame from base 1. The sample was also reused in another study, on T cells in Graves' hyperthyroidism and ophthalmopathy. The second study reports: Stable Graves' hyperthyroidism was defined as no progression to ophthalmopathy during 18 months of follow-up. Hyperthyroidism patients were newly diagnosed, had a disease duration of under 2 months, and were aged 18 to 65 years. The study excluded patients with uncontrolled infections, other autoimmune diseases, pregnancy or lactation. Diagnoses relied on clinical symptoms, serum thyroxine and TRAb, thyroid ultrasound and orbital computed tomography. A first-round RT-PCR of the TCR CDR3 used the HTBI primer set with the Qiagen OneStep RT-PCR kit. Most expanded thyroid clonotypes (frequency above 0.001) were also detected in blood, suggesting blood repertoires may reflect thyroid immune responses. Ophthalmopathy was separated from stable hyperthyroidism by a 13 V-J signature model, with approximately 86% sensitivity and approximately 84% specificity obtained in cross-validation and 80%/75% obtained in testing. During validation, the model predicted progression to ophthalmopathy a median of about 6.3 months ahead of onset, with more than 55% sensitivity and 72% to 80% specificity. To identify TCR V-J signatures that set the groups apart, the researchers used a discovery cohort of 90 to 100 patients, made up of roughly 45 with Graves' ophthalmopathy and about 60 with stable Graves' hyperthyroidism. Whether ophthalmopathy could be predicted prospectively was tested in an independent validation cohort made up of fewer than 20 hyperthyroidism patients plus 17 patients who later progressed to ophthalmopathy. The roughly 100 discovery patients were randomly split 7:3 into training and test sets. In several Graves' hyperthyroidism patients, the study also compared T-cell repertoires from thyroid tissue with T-cell repertoires from blood. Following sampling, methimazole starting at 30 mg daily was given to hyperthyroidism patients, and high-dose intravenous methylprednisolone was given to ophthalmopathy patients. The libraries were constructed in a second round of multiplex PCR and then size-selected and purified. The libraries were sequenced on an Illumina HiSeq2000 using paired-end 100 bp reads. Raw data were processed with SOAPnuke, discarding reads with adapters, uncalled bases, mean Phred below 15, or no exact constant-primer or identifier match. High-quality paired reads were merged with COPE v1.2.5, and unique nucleotide sequences were defined as clonotypes. MiTCR v1.1 was used to align the clonotypes against IMGT TRBV, TRBD and TRBJ reference segments. Analysis was restricted to V-J combinations with a frequency above 0.0001, which covered 98% to 99.2% of repertoires. A TCS score was defined as the ratio between F50 (clonal expansion) and ExV (chaos), using BLOSUM62-based TCRdist between CDR3 peptides within each V-J. Welch's t-statistics and random forest reduced roughly 500 V-J features to 10 to 15, which were used in a naive Bayes classifier (R e1071). No statistical method was used to fix the sample size in advance, and group allocation was not hidden from the investigators. According to the paper, TCR Vbeta CDR3 sequencing was carried out on over 130 peripheral blood samples, which came from 40 to 45 ophthalmopathy, 75 or so hyperthyroidism and approximately 17 progressor patients.

This clonotype was sampled from a man between 25 and 39 years old with Graves disease. Donor details come from another sample of the same person, matched by shared clones. The rearranged chain carries TRBV7-2 and TRBJ2-3; the central 14 bases match TRBD2. The sample was peripheral blood mononuclear cells (PBMCs), taken at new diagnosis, from a patient treated with antithyroid drugs. The CDR3 protein: CASSLGLAGVRQLDTQYF. The nucleotide sequence reads as follows: TGTGCCAGCAGCCTGGGACTAGCGGGAGTGCGCCAATTGGATACGCAGTATTTT.